This T cell receptor beta chain stems from a study of CD8 T cells in ankylosing spondylitis. This clonotype was seen repeatedly, ten times or more. TCRdb analysed the 5' RACE reads with MiXCR anew, one entry per CDR3 protein. Of around 300,000 distinct CDR3 sequences in the sample, 20% to 25% are singletons; the top ten hold about 4%. The clonotype was recovered from a female donor with ankylosing spondylitis or in good health (not recorded which). The sequenced sample consisted of blood, either unsorted or a sorted T cell fraction (not recorded which).

Here the CDR3 DNA reads TGTGCCAGCAGTCCCGCGGGACTAGCCGAAAATGAGCAGTTCTTC. It yields the protein CASSPAGLAENEQFF. The rearrangement uses TRBV12-3 or TRBV12-4 and TRBJ2-1; 9 bases agree with TRBD2. Trimming took 5 bases from V and 7 from J; bases not matched to a gene: 9. CDR3 length: 15 amino acids.